A single sample is the source of the 30 T cell receptor beta chains below, sequenced in a study of blood T cell repertoires in COVID-19 (dated by TCRdb to the early 2020s). The method was the immunoSEQ multiplex PCR assay. TCRdb obtained this table from immuneACCESS and retained in-frame rearrangements with V and J assigned. These tables miss some clones; where compared with another copy, unresolved V genes account for less than half of the shortfall, and the remainder is unexplained. Recorded for this sample are approximately 100,000 clones; 70% to 85% of them occurred a single time. The biggest ten clones account for roughly a tenth of the sample. Sequencing was carried out using peripheral blood. The receptor source for this set is a man between 65 and 85 years old with active or convalescent COVID-19.

This chain connects TRBV3-1 (or the pseudogene TRBV3-2) to TRBJ2-6; D uncertain. Per the germline V gene, CDR1 is LGHDT and CDR2 is YNNKEL (reference sequence). V shed 3 bases and J shed 0 bases, with 9 bases lying between them. There are 16 residues in the CDR3. DNA of the CDR3: TGTGCCAGCAGCCACCGGGTGGGCTCTGGGGCCAACGTCCTGACTTTC. Translation: CASSHRVGSGANVLTF.

The V and J genes are TRBV7-3 and TRBJ2-3; the D is unclear. This CDR3 comprises 12 residues. Trimming cost V 8 bases and J 0 bases, with 6 bases left between them. Germline V gene data show CDR1 as SGHTA and CDR2 as FQGTGA. The CDR3 sequence: CASGGSTDTQYF. CDR3 in DNA: TGTGCCAGCGGCGGTAGCACAGATACGCAGTATTTT.

The chain has TRBV5-1 and TRBJ1-6, with D unresolved. The germline CDR1 and CDR2 sequences are SGHRS and YFSETQ. The CDR3 has 16 residues. Deletions cut 0 bases from V and 6 bases from J, with 13 bases between. The CDR3 sequence: CASSLAVGVGNSPLHF. The CDR3, as DNA: TGCGCCAGCAGCTTGGCCGTGGGCGTCGGTAATTCACCCCTCCACTTT.

The J gene is TRBJ2-7, the V gene TRBV6-5; 7 bases line up with TRBD2. The CDR3 runs 14 residues. The V and J ends lost 7 bases and 3 bases, in that order; junction bases with no gene match: 9. Per the germline V gene, CDR1 is MNHEY and CDR2 is SVGAGI. The CDR3: CASTMGGGNYEQYF. The CDR3 bases are TGTGCCAGCACCATGGGGGGGGGAAACTACGAGCAGTACTTC.

The chain uses TRBV5-1 and TRBJ2-3, with 14 bases aligning to TRBD2. V was pared by 0 bases and J by 2 bases, with 5 bases of the junction left unmatched. Germline assignment: CDR1 SGHRS and CDR2 YFSETQ. The CDR3 loop spans 18 amino acids. This CDR3 reads CASSLVGLAGGTTDTQYF. The CDR3 DNA reads as TGCGCCAGCAGCTTGGTCGGACTAGCGGGGGGTACCACAGATACGCAGTATTTT.

The chain employs TRBV15 and TRBJ2-3; 7 nucleotides align to TRBD2. Germline assignment: CDR1 LNHNV and CDR2 YYDKDF (reference sequence). The CDR3 length is 14 residues. Losses at the gene ends were 6 bases for V and 2 bases for J; bases not matched to a gene: 5. CDR3 nucleotide sequence: TGTGCCACCAGGAAAAGCGGGGACACAGATACGCAGTATTTT. Translated: CATRKSGDTDTQYF.

The chain is built from TRBV6-6 and TRBJ2-5; tentative D call: TRBD2 (7 bases). Germline CDR1 is MNHNY and CDR2 is SVGAGI (reference sequence). The CDR3 loop spans 13 amino acids. Trimming removed 7 bases from V and 3 bases from J, with 12 bases in between. CDR3 protein: CASTQGREETQYF. The CDR3 DNA reads TGTGCCAGCACCCAGGGGAGGGAAGAGACCCAGTACTTC.

This clone was counted a single time. V and J are TRBV5-4 and TRBJ2-3; the D gene is possibly TRBD1 (6 bases). This CDR3 comprises 16 residues. V was cut by 4 bases and J by 0 bases, with 15 bases left in between. Germline V gene sequence: CDR1 SGHNT, CDR2 YYREEE (reference sequence). CDR3 loop: CASSGSNRVSTDTQYF. DNA of the CDR3: TGTGCCAGCAGCGGAAGTAACAGGGTTAGCACAGATACGCAGTATTTT.

The J gene is TRBJ2-1, the V gene TRBV30; 7 positions agree with TRBD2. CDR3 length: 17 amino acids. V gave up 2 bases and J gave up 5 bases; unmatched junction bases: 15. Germline V gene lookup returns CDR1 GTSNPN and CDR2 SVGIG (reference sequence). CDR3 in amino acids: CAWSNKRGNLQDNEQFF. The CDR3 DNA sequence: TGTGCCTGGAGTAATAAGCGGGGCAACCTTCAAGACAATGAGCAGTTCTTC.

The chain couples TRBV19 to TRBJ1-2; no reliable D call. The CDR3 is made up of 13 amino acids. V lost 4 bases, J lost 4 bases, and 10 bases lay in between. Germline V lookup: CDR1 LNHDA, CDR2 SQIVND (reference sequence). CDR3 sequence: CASSTRGPYGYTF. CDR3 in DNA: TGTGCCAGTAGTACCCGAGGTCCCTATGGCTACACCTTC.

DNA of the CDR3: TGCGCCAGCAGTGAAAGTCGGCCCGGGGCCTACGAGCAGTACTTC. Its protein product is CASSESRPGAYEQYF. The rearrangement links TRBV10-2 to TRBJ2-7; a weak D match, TRBD2 (5 bases). V was trimmed by 3 bases and J by 2 bases, leaving 14 bases between them. Germline assignment: CDR1 WSHSY and CDR2 SAAADI. This CDR3 region has 15 residues.

V usage is TRBV4-2 and J usage is TRBJ1-1; D unresolved. Germline CDR1 LGHNA, CDR2 YNFKEQ. The V and J ends lost 0 bases and 7 bases respectively, with 3 bases between them. The CDR3 sequence is 11 residues long. For the CDR3, the DNA is TGTGCCAGCAGCCAAGACAGTGAAGCTTTCTTT. Translation gives CASSQDSEAFF.

CDR3 loop: CASSLATRGYSYEQYF. CDR3 nucleotide sequence: TGTGCCAGCAGCTTGGCCACCCGGGGGTACTCCTACGAGCAGTACTTC. J is TRBJ2-7 and V is TRBV5-5, with D possibly matching TRBD2 (6 bases). Trimming removed 0 bases at V and 0 bases at J, with 13 bases between. Looked up from germline, CDR1 is SGHKS and CDR2 is YYEKEE (reference sequence). This CDR3 spans 16 amino acids.

The chain carries TRBV18 and TRBJ1-6; D not certain. Germline loops: CDR1 KGHSH, CDR2 LQKENI. The V and J ends lost 3 bases and 10 bases respectively, with 13 bases between them. This CDR3 region has 14 residues. The CDR3 is CASSPDGLESPLHF. CDR3 nucleotide sequence: TGTGCCAGCTCACCCGACGGACTAGAGTCACCCCTCCACTTT.

The chain joins TRBV19 to TRBJ2-1, with 14 positions matching TRBD2. The CDR3 has 17 amino acids. The germline V gene encodes CDR1 LNHDA and CDR2 SQIVND (reference sequence). J lost 3 bases, V lost 5 bases, and 6 bases had no gene match. This chain's CDR3 is CASSPGLAGVVYNEQFF. The CDR3 DNA reads TGTGCCAGTAGTCCGGGACTAGCGGGGGTAGTCTACAATGAGCAGTTCTTC.

This clone turned up a few times. The chain couples TRBV4-2 to TRBJ1-1; a possible D gene is TRBD1 (5 bases). The CDR3 covers 14 residues. Deletions cut 1 base from V and 5 bases from J, with 11 bases between. CDR1 and CDR2 (germline): LGHNA, YNFKEQ. CDR3 protein: CASSQGGEGTEAFF. In nucleotides, the CDR3 is TGTGCCAGCAGCCAAGGAGGGGAGGGGACTGAAGCTTTCTTT.

The chain carries TRBV27 and TRBJ2-3; D gene uncertain. The germline gives CDR1 MNHEY, CDR2 SMNVEV (reference sequence). Trimming cost V 5 bases and J 1 base, with 16 bases left between them. The CDR3 loop spans 16 amino acids. CDR3 coding DNA: TGTGCCAGCAGTCCCGATGGGCCGTGGGGCACAGATACGCAGTATTTT. Its protein product is CASSPDGPWGTDTQYF.

This chain joins TRBV6-2 or TRBV6-3 and TRBJ1-2; maybe TRBD1 (6 bases). CDR1 is MNHEY, CDR2 SVGEGT, per germline. The V end was cut by 0 bases, the J end by 8 bases, with 16 bases between. The CDR3 has 15 residues. For the CDR3, the DNA is TGTGCCAGCAGTTACTCCGCAGGGGCGGTCGGGGGCTACACCTTC. It translates to CASSYSAGAVGGYTF.

This chain uses TRBV11-2 with TRBJ2-5, with D unresolved. Germline V gives CDR1 SGHAT, CDR2 FQNNGV. The CDR3 runs to 11 residues. V dropped 5 bases and J dropped 7 bases, with 8 bases sitting between them. The CDR3 nucleotides are TGTGCCAGCAGCCCCTCCGGGACCCAGTACTTC. It yields the protein CASSPSGTQYF.

The rearrangement joins TRBV11-3 to TRBJ2-5, with D tentatively TRBD2 (5 bases). V lost 1 base and J 11 bases, leaving 11 bases between the germline ends. The germline CDR1 and CDR2 sequences are SGHNT and YENEEA. This CDR3 comprises 12 residues. Here the CDR3 reads CASSLVLGLQYF. CDR3 coding DNA: TGTGCCAGCAGCTTAGTCCTTGGACTTCAGTACTTC.

This chain connects TRBV6-2 or TRBV6-3 to TRBJ2-7, with D tentatively TRBD2 (5 bases). This CDR3 is 14 amino acids long. The V and J ends lost 2 bases and 1 base respectively, with 9 bases between them. Germline V gene sequence: CDR1 MNHEY, CDR2 SVGEGT. CDR3 sequence: CASSYGRRSYEQYF. CDR3 coding DNA: TGTGCCAGCAGTTACGGGCGGAGGTCCTACGAGCAGTACTTC.

The V call is TRBV12-3 or TRBV12-4, the J call TRBJ1-5, with D uncertain. This CDR3 spans 13 amino acids. Trimming left V 1 base short and J 4 bases short, with 5 bases between. This CDR3 reads CASSLGLNQPQHF. CDR3 coding DNA: TGTGCCAGCAGTTTAGGTCTAAATCAGCCCCAGCATTTT.

This chain uses TRBV7-9 with TRBJ1-6; no reliable D call. The germline V and J ends were trimmed by 1 base and 6 bases, with 7 bases remaining between them. Germline CDR1 reads SEHNR; CDR2 reads FQNEAQ (reference sequence). The CDR3 is 14 amino acids. CDR3 coding DNA: TGTGCCAGCAGCTTAGTACAGACTAATTCACCCCTCCACTTT. This translates into CASSLVQTNSPLHF.

This sequence joins TRBV11-2 and TRBJ1-4; D remains ambiguous. CDR1 and CDR2 (germline): SGHAT, FQNNGV. The CDR3 totals 14 residues. V lost 2 bases and J lost 8, with 12 bases in between. CDR3 in DNA: TGTGCCAGCAGCTTAAGTCGGTCCTCCGAAAAACTGTTTTTT. It is translated as CASSLSRSSEKLFF.

This clone has just one count. The chain employs TRBV11-2 and TRBJ1-1, with D possibly TRBD1 on 6 matching bases. Germline values: CDR1 SGHAT, CDR2 FQNNGV. CDR3 length equals 14 residues. V lost 3 bases to trimming and J lost 4 bases, with 12 bases between them. CDR3 sequence (DNA): TGTGCCAGCAGCTTTACAGGGTTTGGCACTGAAGCTTTCTTT. Protein sequence: CASSFTGFGTEAFF.

This chain joins TRBV7-2 and TRBJ1-2; D uncertain. Germline V gene data show CDR1 as SGHTA and CDR2 as FQGNSA. Trimming took 0 bases from V and 7 from J, leaving 12 bases between them. CDR3 length: 14 residues. The CDR3 loop reads CASSLAVSSFGYTF. DNA for the CDR3: TGTGCCAGCAGCTTAGCAGTGAGCTCCTTTGGCTACACCTTC.

In this sample, this clone turned up a few times. The V call is TRBV2, the J call TRBJ2-1, with 8 positions matching TRBD1. J was trimmed by 7 bases and V by 5 bases; bases with no gene match: 4. This CDR3 region has 13 residues. Looked up from germline, CDR1 is SNHLY and CDR2 is FYNNEI. The CDR3 reads CASSPDRENEQFF. The CDR3 DNA is TGTGCCAGCAGTCCGGACAGGGAGAATGAGCAGTTCTTC.

The chain links TRBV19 to TRBJ2-2, with TRBD2 matching 10 bases. CDR1 LNHDA and CDR2 SQIVND come from the germline V gene (reference sequence). The CDR3 loop spans 15 amino acids. The junction had 6 bases not matched to a gene; V was cut back by 6 bases and J by 5 bases. The CDR3 reads CASRTGTSDTGELFF. Written as DNA, the CDR3 is TGTGCCAGTAGAACCGGGACTAGCGATACCGGGGAGCTGTTTTTT.

The genes are TRBV2 and TRBJ2-3, with D maybe TRBD2 (5 bases). V lost 3 bases to trimming and J lost 6 bases, with 7 bases between them. Germline CDR1 reads SNHLY; CDR2 reads FYNNEI. The CDR3 loop spans 12 amino acids. CDR3 residues: CASSEEADTQYF. The CDR3 nucleotides read TGTGCCAGCAGTGAGGAGGCGGATACGCAGTATTTT. The full variable domain, in which reference TRBV2 and TRBJ2-3 provide the parts outside the CDR3, is EPEVTQTPSHQVTQMGQEVILRCVPISNHLYFYWYRQILGQKVEFLVSFYNNEISEKSEIFDDQFSVERPDGSNFTLKIRSTKLEDSAMYFCASSEEADTQYFGPGTRLTVL.

The V call is TRBV6-2 or TRBV6-3, the J call TRBJ1-1; D remains ambiguous. Germline V gives CDR1 MNHEY, CDR2 SVGEGT. The CDR3 length is 14 residues. V was pared by 7 bases and J by 5 bases, with 17 bases between. CDR3 in DNA: TGTGCCAGCACCCCCCCAGCTAGGTGGACTGAAGCTTTCTTT. This encodes CASTPPARWTEAFF.